These 32 T cell receptor beta chains came from one sample sequenced in a study of blood T cell repertoires in COVID-19. Some clones are missing from TCRdb's copy, which holds only in-frame ones; the method was immunoSEQ multiplex PCR. The table has almost 350,000 clones, about 88% seen once. Sequencing input: PBMCs or T cells enriched from blood (not recorded which). These receptors came from a woman in her thirties who had been exposed to COVID-19.

The chain has TRBV18 and TRBJ1-4; D gene uncertain. V dropped 3 bases and J dropped 5 bases, with 4 bases sitting between them. This CDR3 comprises 12 residues. CDR1 and CDR2 (germline): KGHSH, LQKENI. The CDR3 region has the DNA TGTGCCAGCTCACCCGGGAATGAAAAACTGTTTTTT. Translating gives CASSPGNEKLFF.

The chain has TRBV24-1 and TRBJ1-5; 9 bases are shared with TRBD1. V lost 5 bases and J lost 4; bases outside the gene matches: 8. The germline V gene encodes CDR1 KGHDR and CDR2 SFDVKD. There are 16 residues in the CDR3. This chain's CDR3 is CATSGTGQGTNQPQHF. As DNA, the CDR3 is TGTGCCACCAGTGGCACGGGACAGGGAACTAATCAGCCCCAGCATTTT.

The chain is built from TRBV29-1 and TRBJ2-3, with 7 bases fitting TRBD2. CDR3 length: 14 amino acids. Germline V CDR1 and CDR2: SQVTM, ANQGSEA. V dropped 4 bases and J dropped 3; count of bases not matched to a gene: 7. Here the CDR3 reads CSVAGLAVTDTQYF. For the CDR3, the DNA is TGCAGCGTTGCAGGGCTAGCGGTTACAGATACGCAGTATTTT.

J is TRBJ2-3 and V is TRBV18, with 7 bases fitting TRBD2. The J segment lost 0 bases and the V segment lost 3 bases, leaving 18 bases of the junction unmatched. Germline V gives CDR1 KGHSH, CDR2 LQKENI. The CDR3 has 20 residues. CDR3 residues: CASSPPVAAGPPYSTDTQYF. CDR3 bases: TGTGCCAGCTCACCCCCCGTGGCAGCGGGACCGCCGTACAGCACAGATACGCAGTATTTT.

This clone was recorded only once. For the CDR3, the DNA is TGTGCCAGCAGTTTACTATGTCTAGCGGGAGTCTGGGGCCCAGATACGCAGTATTTT. Translation: CASSLLCLAGVWGPDTQYF. This chain uses TRBV14 with TRBJ2-3, with TRBD2 identical over 10 bases. Trimming at V came to 6 bases and at J to 4 bases, leaving 19 bases not matched to a gene. From germline, CDR1 is SGHDN and CDR2 FVKESK. The CDR3 has 19 residues.

The V and J genes are TRBV11-2 and TRBJ1-5, with TRBD1 as a possible D gene (5 bases). Deletions cut 5 bases from V and 0 bases from J, with 11 bases between. From germline, CDR1 is SGHAT and CDR2 FQNNGV. This CDR3 is built from 15 residues. The CDR3 sequence is CASSPGGDSNQPQHF. For the CDR3, the DNA is TGTGCCAGCAGCCCGGGGGGGGATAGCAATCAGCCCCAGCATTTT.

The chain couples TRBV19 to TRBJ2-5; tentative D call: TRBD1 (5 bases). V was shortened by 6 bases and J by 2 bases, with 16 bases between the two germline ends. The CDR3 totals 15 residues. CDR1 is LNHDA and CDR2 is SQIVND in the germline V gene (reference sequence). The CDR3 DNA follows: TGTGCCAGTAGAGGGGCGGCAGTACAACAAGAGACCCAGTACTTC. Protein: CASRGAAVQQETQYF.

The chain carries TRBV6-5 and TRBJ1-5; D might be TRBD1 (6 bases). Trimming pared 6 bases from V and 5 bases from J, leaving 14 bases between. Per germline, CDR1 MNHEY and CDR2 SVGAGI. The CDR3 extends over 14 amino acids. This CDR3 reads CASSRRGADQPQHF. CDR3 bases: TGTGCCAGCAGCCGGCGGGGGGCAGATCAGCCCCAGCATTTT.

V is TRBV10-2 and J is TRBJ2-3; 7 bases match TRBD2. The trim removed 5 bases at V and 5 bases at J, leaving 1 base unmatched. Germline loops: CDR1 WSHSY, CDR2 SAAADI. The CDR3 length is 12 residues. This chain's CDR3 is CASSPSGDTQYF. The CDR3 DNA is TGCGCCAGCAGTCCTAGCGGAGATACGCAGTATTTT.

This clone was recorded once. The chain links TRBV28 to TRBJ2-1; TRBD2 agrees at 8 bases. Germline V CDR1 and CDR2: MDHEN, SYDVKM. This CDR3 spans 15 amino acids. After removal of 2 bases from V and 3 bases from J, the junction contained 3 bases not matched to a gene. The CDR3 DNA reads as TGTGCCAGCAGTTTAAGCGGGAGAGACTACAATGAGCAGTTCTTC. Protein sequence: CASSLSGRDYNEQFF.

This clone is a singleton in its sample. The V and J genes are TRBV9 and TRBJ2-7; TRBD1 agrees at 11 bases. The CDR3 has 14 residues. The germline CDR1 and CDR2 sequences are SGDLS and YYNGEE. The V gene end was trimmed by 3 bases and the J gene end by 6 bases; junction bases not matched to a gene: 5. CDR3 bases: TGTGCCAGCAGCGCCGGGACAGGGGGTCTCGAGCAGTACTTC. Its protein product is CASSAGTGGLEQYF.

This clone occurred a few times. The gene calls are TRBV15 and TRBJ1-4, with D maybe TRBD1 (6 bases). Germline values: CDR1 LNHNV, CDR2 YYDKDF (reference sequence). The CDR3 consists of 15 residues. V was trimmed by 7 bases and J by 5 bases, leaving 17 bases between them. As DNA, the CDR3 is TGTGCCACCAACAAACAGGGCTGGGGGAATGAAAAACTGTTTTTT. Encoded protein: CATNKQGWGNEKLFF.

Worth noting for this clone: Other DNA variants within this sample encode the same CDR3. The rearrangement uses TRBV18 and TRBJ2-7; TRBD2 might be the D (5 bases). The germline V and J ends were trimmed by 2 bases and 0 bases, with 8 bases remaining between them. The germline gives CDR1 KGHSH, CDR2 LQKENI. This CDR3 region has 14 residues. In DNA, the CDR3 is TGTGCCAGCTCACCAGCTGGGAGCTCCTACGAGCAGTACTTC. It yields the protein CASSPAGSSYEQYF.

CDR3 sequence: CASSQGAGTLSSYNEQFF. CDR3 nucleotides: TGTGCCAGCAGTCAGGGAGCGGGAACCCTGAGCTCCTACAATGAGCAGTTCTTC. The V gene is TRBV28, the J gene TRBJ2-1, with TRBD2 matching over 7 bases. V lost 5 bases, J lost 0 bases, and 13 bases stayed unmatched. Germline loops: CDR1 MDHEN, CDR2 SYDVKM. CDR3 length: 18 amino acids.

The chain links TRBV5-1 to TRBJ1-3; D may be TRBD1 (6 bases). V lost 4 bases, J lost 0 bases, and 11 bases lay in between. The CDR3 runs to 15 residues. CDR1 is SGHRS, CDR2 YFSETQ, per germline. The CDR3 sequence is CASSPRDISGNTIYF. As DNA, the CDR3 is TGCGCCAGCAGCCCCCGGGACATCTCTGGAAACACCATATATTTT.

The gene calls are TRBV28 and TRBJ1-2; a possible D gene is TRBD1 (5 bases). The CDR3 contains 13 residues. The V gene's germline CDR1 is MDHEN and CDR2 SYDVKM. Trimming left V 4 bases short and J 8 bases short, with 14 bases between. DNA of the CDR3: TGTGCCAGCAGTTCGGCGGGGCCCGAGGGCTACACCTTC. This codes for CASSSAGPEGYTF.

The chain uses TRBV7-2 and TRBJ2-1; D is uncertain. There are 16 residues in the CDR3. V was clipped by 2 bases and J by 0 bases, with 11 bases between them. The germline gives CDR1 SGHTA, CDR2 FQGNSA. The chain's CDR3 is CASSLWAGGSYNEQFF. DNA for the CDR3: TGTGCCAGCAGCTTATGGGCAGGTGGCTCCTACAATGAGCAGTTCTTC.

In the case of this clone: Sequence at one end of the junction differs from germline and may be a read error. CDR3 coding DNA: TGTGCCAGCAGCCTAACCGGGACTAGCACAGATACGCAGTATTTT. As protein: CASSLTGTSTDTQYF. This chain links TRBV7-3 with TRBJ2-3; D possibly corresponds to TRBD2 (6 bases). The CDR3 runs to 15 residues. Germline loops: CDR1 SGHTA, CDR2 FQGTGA.

The chain uses TRBV4-1 and TRBJ2-1; 10 bases line up with TRBD2. V was pared by 1 base and J by 4 bases, with 16 bases of the junction left unmatched. CDR1 MGHRA and CDR2 YSYEKL come from the germline V gene. This CDR3 has 20 residues. The CDR3 region has the DNA TGCGCCAGCAGCCAAGGTCAAAGTCTAGCGGGAGTAGATAGGTACAATGAGCAGTTCTTC. Amino acids: CASSQGQSLAGVDRYNEQFF.

V and J are TRBV23-1 and TRBJ2-1; D remains unclear. TRBV23-1 is labeled an ORF, and its function is uncertain. The CDR3 contains 13 residues. Trimming left V 3 bases short and J 7 bases short, with 10 bases between. The CDR3 loop reads CASSHSRRNEQFF. The CDR3, as DNA: TGCGCCAGCAGTCATTCGAGGAGAAATGAGCAGTTCTTC.

This clone was found once. The rearrangement uses TRBV5-1 and TRBJ2-4, with 9 bases identical to TRBD2. V dropped 7 bases and J dropped 7; count of bases not matched to a gene: 15. The CDR3 is 16 residues long. Germline CDR1 SGHRS, CDR2 YFSETQ. CDR3 in DNA: TGCGCCAGCGCTTTGCGGGCGGGAGGGGTGGAGAACATTCAGTACTTC. This sequence encodes CASALRAGGVENIQYF.

The CDR3 here is CASSLGQGGRQETQYF. The DNA for the CDR3 is TGCGCCAGCAGCCTAGGACAGGGGGGGAGGCAAGAGACCCAGTACTTC. The chain carries TRBV5-1 and TRBJ2-5; 10 bases map to TRBD1. J gave up 2 bases and V 4 bases, and 8 bases lay outside the gene matches. The CDR3 covers 16 residues. The germline gives CDR1 SGHRS, CDR2 YFSETQ.

V and J are TRBV18 and TRBJ2-4, with D possibly TRBD2 on 5 matching bases. Germline V gives CDR1 KGHSH, CDR2 LQKENI. The CDR3 loop spans 13 amino acids. V was pared by 6 bases and J by 4 bases, with 10 bases between. The CDR3 region is CASSSGEKNIQYF. For the CDR3, the DNA is TGTGCCAGCTCTTCCGGGGAGAAAAACATTCAGTACTTC.

The chain joins TRBV5-1 to TRBJ1-1, with 8 bases that match TRBD1. This CDR3 spans 14 amino acids. Losses at the gene ends were 0 bases for V and 5 bases for J; bases not matched to a gene: 3. Germline loops: CDR1 SGHRS, CDR2 YFSETQ. The CDR3, as DNA: TGCGCCAGCAGCTTGGGACAGGGGTCAACTGAAGCTTTCTTT. This translates into CASSLGQGSTEAFF.

As for this clone: Germline is not matched at one junction end, which may reflect a read error. The chain links TRBV7-7 to TRBJ2-5; 12 bases agree with TRBD2. The CDR3 runs 15 residues. The germline V gene encodes CDR1 SSHAT and CDR2 FNYEAQ (reference sequence). The CDR3 loop is CASSFGTSGQETQYF. The CDR3 coding sequence is TGTGCTAGCAGCTTTGGGACTAGCGGGCAAGAGACCCAGTACTTC. The variable domain in full, completed from reference TRBV7-7 and TRBJ2-5, reads GAGVSQSPRYKVTKRGQDVTLRCDPISSHATLYWYQQALGQGPEFLTYFNYEAQPDKSGLPSDRFSAERPEGSISTLTIQRTEQRDSAMYRCASSFGTSGQETQYFGPGTRLLVL.

The chain uses TRBV30 and TRBJ2-7; 8 bases map to TRBD1. Trimming cost V 2 bases and J 5 bases; bases outside gene matches: 11. The CDR3 is made up of 15 amino acids. CDR1 GTSNPN and CDR2 SVGIG come from the germline V gene (reference sequence). The CDR3, as DNA: TGTGCCTGGAGTTCGAACAGGGGGGCTTATAACGAGCAGTACTTC. Amino acids: CAWSSNRGAYNEQYF.

This clone was found a few times. The chain is built from TRBV30 and TRBJ1-2; D might be TRBD1 (5 bases). Germline-derived CDR1 and CDR2 are GTSNPN and SVGIG (reference sequence). V shed 2 bases and J shed 0 bases, with 13 bases lying between them. This CDR3 has 15 amino acids. CDR3 residues: CAWSPRGNTNYGYTF. CDR3 coding DNA: TGTGCCTGGAGTCCCCGGGGGAATACTAACTATGGCTACACCTTC.

The V gene is TRBV29-1, the J gene TRBJ1-2; D may be TRBD1 (6 bases). This CDR3 is built from 15 residues. Germline V gene data show CDR1 as SQVTM and CDR2 as ANQGSEA. V lost 6 bases to trimming and J lost 4 bases, with 21 bases between them. This CDR3 reads CSVRPGTQGGYGYTF. As DNA, the CDR3 is TGCAGCGTGCGACCCGGGACCCAAGGGGGCTATGGCTACACCTTC.

The chain has TRBV12-5 and TRBJ2-3; D is possibly TRBD2 (6 bases). Germline CDR1 is LGHNT and CDR2 is FRNRAP. Trimming took off 6 bases at V and 6 bases at J, with 19 bases between the two ends. The CDR3 sequence is 15 residues long. CDR3 coding DNA: TGTGCTAGTGGACCCCCGGGACTCTCCCGGGATACGCAGTATTTT. Translating gives CASGPPGLSRDTQYF.

The V call is TRBV7-3, the J call TRBJ2-2; 8 bases are shared with TRBD2. The ends lost 6 bases at V and 3 bases at J; junction bases unmatched: 6. CDR3 length equals 15 residues. Germline lookup yields CDR1 SGHTA and CDR2 FQGTGA. The CDR3 loop is CASRMGAGDTGELFF. In nucleotides, the CDR3 is TGTGCCAGCAGGATGGGAGCGGGAGACACCGGGGAGCTGTTTTTT. The full variable domain, rest sourced from reference TRBV7-3 and TRBJ2-2, is GAGVSQTPSNKVTEKGKYVELRCDPISGHTALYWYRQSLGQGPEFLIYFQGTGAADDSGLPNDRFFAVRPEGSVSTLKIQRTERGDSAVYLCASRMGAGDTGELFFGEGSRLTVL.

The chain carries TRBV5-4 and TRBJ1-2; D perhaps matches TRBD1 (6 bases). Germline V gives CDR1 SGHNT, CDR2 YYREEE (reference sequence). CDR3 size: 14 residues. V was trimmed by 1 base and J by 3 bases, leaving 10 bases between them. The CDR3 here is CASSLMGQDYGYTF. DNA of the CDR3: TGTGCCAGCAGCTTGATGGGACAAGACTATGGCTACACCTTC.

The chain combines TRBV29-1 with TRBJ1-3; 8 bases line up with TRBD1. This CDR3 comprises 13 residues. Germline CDR1 and CDR2: SQVTM and ANQGSEA. J was trimmed by 4 bases and V by 6 bases; bases with no gene match: 5. Here the CDR3 reads CSVTGDGGNTIYF. CDR3 sequence (DNA): TGCAGCGTGACAGGGGACGGAGGAAACACCATATATTTT.